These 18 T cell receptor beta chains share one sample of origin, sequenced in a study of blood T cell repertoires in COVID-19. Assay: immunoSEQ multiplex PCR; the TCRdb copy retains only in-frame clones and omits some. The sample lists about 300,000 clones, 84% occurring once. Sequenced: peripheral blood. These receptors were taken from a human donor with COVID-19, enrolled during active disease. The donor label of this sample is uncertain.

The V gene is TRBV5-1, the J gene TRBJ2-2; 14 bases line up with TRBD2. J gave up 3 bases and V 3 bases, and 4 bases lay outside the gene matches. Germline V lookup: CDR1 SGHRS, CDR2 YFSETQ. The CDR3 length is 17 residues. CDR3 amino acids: CASSSGLAGGDTGELFF. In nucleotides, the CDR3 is TGCGCCAGCAGCTCCGGACTAGCGGGAGGAGACACCGGGGAGCTGTTTTTT.

The CDR3 DNA is TGTGCCAGCAGCCAAGATAGGTGGGAGGGCACTGAAGCTTTCTTT. This encodes CASSQDRWEGTEAFF. The V call is TRBV3-1 (or the pseudogene TRBV3-2), the J call TRBJ1-1, with D unresolved. Germline V gene data show CDR1 as LGHDT and CDR2 as YNNKEL (reference sequence). Trimming pared 0 bases from V and 4 bases from J, leaving 12 bases between. This CDR3 has 15 amino acids.

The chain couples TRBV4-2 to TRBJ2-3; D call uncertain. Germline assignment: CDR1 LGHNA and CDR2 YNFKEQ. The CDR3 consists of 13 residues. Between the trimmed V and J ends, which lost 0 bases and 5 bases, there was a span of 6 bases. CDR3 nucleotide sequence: TGTGCCAGCAGCCAAGATCAGGTAGATACGCAGTATTTT. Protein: CASSQDQVDTQYF.

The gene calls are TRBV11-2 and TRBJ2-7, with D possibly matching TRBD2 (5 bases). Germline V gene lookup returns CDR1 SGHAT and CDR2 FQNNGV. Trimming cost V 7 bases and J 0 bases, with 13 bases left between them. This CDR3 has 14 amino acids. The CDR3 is CASNVSGNSYEQYF. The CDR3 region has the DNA TGTGCCAGCAACGTATCCGGGAACTCCTACGAGCAGTACTTC.

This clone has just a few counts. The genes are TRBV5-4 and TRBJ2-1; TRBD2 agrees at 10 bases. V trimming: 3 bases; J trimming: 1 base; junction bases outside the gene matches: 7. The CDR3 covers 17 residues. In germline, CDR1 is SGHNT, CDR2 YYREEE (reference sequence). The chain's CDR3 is CASSSERTSGSYNEQFF. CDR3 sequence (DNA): TGTGCCAGCAGCTCAGAAAGGACTAGCGGTTCCTACAATGAGCAGTTCTTC. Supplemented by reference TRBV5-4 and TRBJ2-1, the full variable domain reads ETGVTQSPTHLIKTRGQQVTLRCSSQSGHNTVSWYQQALGQGPQFIFQYYREEENGRGNFPPRFSGLQFPNYSSELNVNALELDDSALYLCASSSERTSGSYNEQFFGPGTRLTVL.

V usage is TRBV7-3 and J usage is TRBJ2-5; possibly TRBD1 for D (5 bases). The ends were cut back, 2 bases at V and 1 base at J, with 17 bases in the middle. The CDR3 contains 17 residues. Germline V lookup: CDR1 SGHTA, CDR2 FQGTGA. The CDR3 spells CASSLVPEGVLQETQYF. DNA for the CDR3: TGTGCCAGCAGCTTAGTCCCCGAAGGGGTCCTCCAAGAGACCCAGTACTTC.

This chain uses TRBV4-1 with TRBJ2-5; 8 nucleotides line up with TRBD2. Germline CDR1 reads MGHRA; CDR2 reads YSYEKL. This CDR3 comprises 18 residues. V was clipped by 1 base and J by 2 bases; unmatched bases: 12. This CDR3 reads CASSQGAGGSPPQETQYF. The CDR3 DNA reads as TGCGCCAGCAGCCAAGGGGCGGGAGGAAGCCCCCCACAAGAGACCCAGTACTTC.

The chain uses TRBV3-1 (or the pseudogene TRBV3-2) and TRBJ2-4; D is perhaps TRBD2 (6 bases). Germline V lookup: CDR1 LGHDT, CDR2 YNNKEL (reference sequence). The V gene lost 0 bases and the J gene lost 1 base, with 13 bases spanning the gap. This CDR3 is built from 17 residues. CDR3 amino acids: CASSQEGLARAKNIQYF. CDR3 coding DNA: TGTGCCAGCAGCCAAGAGGGGCTAGCGCGCGCCAAAAACATTCAGTACTTC.

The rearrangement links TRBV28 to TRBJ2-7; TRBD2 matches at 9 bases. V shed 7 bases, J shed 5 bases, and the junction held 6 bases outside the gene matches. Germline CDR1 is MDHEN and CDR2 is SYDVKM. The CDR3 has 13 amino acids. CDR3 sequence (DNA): TGTGCCAGCATGGCGGGAGGGCGTGACGAGCAGTACTTC. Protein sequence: CASMAGGRDEQYF. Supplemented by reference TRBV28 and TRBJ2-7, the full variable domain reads DVKVTQSSRYLVKRTGEKVFLECVQDMDHENMFWYRQDPGLGLRLIYFSYDVKMKEKGDIPEGYSVSREKKERFSLILESASTNQTSMYLCASMAGGRDEQYFGPGTRLTVT.

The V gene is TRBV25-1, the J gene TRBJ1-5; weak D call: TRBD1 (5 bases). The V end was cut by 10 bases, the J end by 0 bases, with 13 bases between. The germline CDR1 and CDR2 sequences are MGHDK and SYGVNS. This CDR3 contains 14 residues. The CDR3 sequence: CATQAQGSNQPQHF. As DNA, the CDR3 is TGTGCCACCCAGGCGCAGGGTAGCAATCAGCCCCAGCATTTT.

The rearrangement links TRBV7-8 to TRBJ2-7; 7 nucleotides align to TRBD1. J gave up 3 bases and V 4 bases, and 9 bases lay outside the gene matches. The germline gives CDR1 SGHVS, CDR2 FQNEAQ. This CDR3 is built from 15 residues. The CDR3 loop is CASSSRDSIYYEQYF. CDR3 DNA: TGTGCCAGCAGCTCACGGGACAGTATATACTACGAGCAGTACTTC. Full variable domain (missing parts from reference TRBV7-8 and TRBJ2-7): GAGVSQSPRYKVAKRGQDVALRCDPISGHVSLFWYQQALGQGPEFLTYFQNEAQLDKSGLPSDRFFAERPEGSVSTLKIQRTQQEDSAVYLCASSSRDSIYYEQYFGPGTRLTVT.

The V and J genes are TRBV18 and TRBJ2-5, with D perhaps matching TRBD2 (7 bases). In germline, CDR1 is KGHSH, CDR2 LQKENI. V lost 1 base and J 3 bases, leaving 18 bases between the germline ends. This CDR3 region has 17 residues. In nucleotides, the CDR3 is TGTGCCAGCTCACCACAAACGATGGGGGGGCCCGAAGAGACCCAGTACTTC. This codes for CASSPQTMGGPEETQYF.

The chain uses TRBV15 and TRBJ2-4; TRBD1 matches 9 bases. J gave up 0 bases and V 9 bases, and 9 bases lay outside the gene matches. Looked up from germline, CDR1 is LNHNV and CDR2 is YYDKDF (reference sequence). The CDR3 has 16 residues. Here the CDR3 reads CATLPGTGSAKNIQYF. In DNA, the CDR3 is TGTGCCACGCTCCCCGGGACAGGGTCAGCCAAAAACATTCAGTACTTC.

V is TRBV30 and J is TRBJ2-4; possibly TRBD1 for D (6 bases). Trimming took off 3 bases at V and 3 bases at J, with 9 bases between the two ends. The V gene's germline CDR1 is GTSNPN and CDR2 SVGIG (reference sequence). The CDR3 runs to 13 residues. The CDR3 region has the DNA TGTGCCTGGAGGGCAGGGGTCAAAAACATTCAGTACTTC. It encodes CAWRAGVKNIQYF.

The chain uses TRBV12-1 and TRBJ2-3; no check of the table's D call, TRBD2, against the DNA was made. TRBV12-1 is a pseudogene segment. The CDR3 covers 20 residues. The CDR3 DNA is TGTGCCAGCAGCTTTGCGGGACTAGCGGGAATTTTTATAGGGACAGATACGCAGTATTTT. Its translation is CASSFAGLAGIFIGTDTQYF.

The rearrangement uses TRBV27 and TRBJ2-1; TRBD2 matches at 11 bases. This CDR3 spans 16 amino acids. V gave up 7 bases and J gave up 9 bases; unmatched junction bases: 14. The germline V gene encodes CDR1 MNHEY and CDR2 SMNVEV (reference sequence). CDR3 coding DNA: TGTGCCAGCACCCGGATCCATAGCGGGAGGGCCGGTGAGCAGTTCTTC. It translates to CASTRIHSGRAGEQFF.

CDR3 sequence (DNA): TGTGCCAGCAGCGTAGAGCCACTACCACCTTTCAATGAGCAGTTCTTC. Its translation is CASSVEPLPPFNEQFF. The chain is built from TRBV9 and TRBJ2-1, with unresolved D. CDR1 is SGDLS and CDR2 is YYNGEE in the germline V gene. The CDR3 sequence is 16 residues long. Trimming shortened V by 0 bases and J by 6 bases, and 16 bases separated the two germline ends.

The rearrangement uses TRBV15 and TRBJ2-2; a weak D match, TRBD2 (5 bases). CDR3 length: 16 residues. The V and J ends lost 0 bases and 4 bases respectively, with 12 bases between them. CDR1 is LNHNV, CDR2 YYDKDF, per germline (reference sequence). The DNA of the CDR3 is TGTGCCACCAGCAGAGACCAGGTGGGAGCCACCGGGGAGCTGTTTTTT. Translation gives CATSRDQVGATGELFF.